These 6 T cell receptor beta chains originate from one sample sequenced in a study of T cell repertoires in cytomegalovirus infection. TCRdb fed the reads into MiXCR, producing one record per CDR3 protein. This table holds 50,000 or so distinct CDR3 sequences, around 21% found once. No antigens are known for them. Here the sequenced sample was CD8+ T cells from cultured PBMCs, taken from culture after CMV antigen stimulation. The receptors here all came from a human donor in good health (CMV status not recorded). Some clones in this sample may be carry-over from other donors' samples.

This chain joins TRBV5-5 and TRBJ2-3; 7 nucleotides align to TRBD2. The CDR3 length is 15 residues. CDR1 and CDR2 (germline): SGHKS, YYEKEE (reference sequence). After removal of 4 bases from V and 7 bases from J, the junction contained 12 bases not matched to a gene. The CDR3 DNA reads as TGTGCCAGCAGCGATGGGGCTAGCGGAGGATATACGCAGTATTTT. Translation: CASSDGASGGYTQYF.

This rearrangement joins TRBV11-2 to TRBJ2-1; TRBD2 matches at 8 bases. Germline CDR1 SGHAT, CDR2 FQNNGV. Trimming took 1 base from V and 6 from J; bases not matched to a gene: 8. The CDR3 extends over 16 amino acids. CDR3 residues: CASSLGPASGPNEQFF. CDR3 sequence (DNA): TGTGCCAGCAGCTTAGGGCCGGCTAGCGGGCCCAATGAGCAGTTCTTC.

This clonotype appeared a few times. The V and J genes are TRBV27 and TRBJ2-5; D possibly corresponds to TRBD2 (6 bases). This CDR3 contains 15 residues. Germline V gene lookup returns CDR1 MNHEY and CDR2 SMNVEV (reference sequence). V was trimmed by 5 bases and J by 3 bases, leaving 16 bases between them. CDR3 loop: CASSQPGTSKETQYF. DNA of the CDR3: TGTGCCAGCAGTCAGCCAGGGACTTCTAAAGAGACCCAGTACTTC.

The sample holds one count of this clonotype. A much larger clone is a single base away; this may be a read error. This rearrangement joins TRBV7-6 to TRBJ2-7; maybe TRBD1 (5 bases). The CDR3 is 14 residues long. Germline V gene lookup returns CDR1 SGHVS and CDR2 FNYEAQ. The CDR3 sequence: CANSLGERAYEQYF. The CDR3 DNA reads as TGTGCCAACAGCTTAGGGGAAAGGGCCTACGAGCAGTACTTC.

This clonotype occurred many times. The V call is TRBV7-6, the J call TRBJ1-2, with a weak D call TRBD1 (5 bases). CDR1 is SGHVS, CDR2 FNYEAQ, per germline. Deletions cut 5 bases from V and 0 bases from J, with 19 bases between. The CDR3 is made up of 17 amino acids. The CDR3 is CASSARAWDETNYGYTF. The CDR3 DNA sequence: TGTGCCAGCAGCGCCCGGGCTTGGGACGAAACTAACTATGGCTACACCTTC. The variable domain in full, completed from reference TRBV7-6 and TRBJ1-2, reads GAGVSQSPRYKVTKRGQDVALRCDPISGHVSLYWYRQALGQGPEFLTYFNYEAQQDKSGLPNDRFSAERPEGSISTLTIQRTEQRDSAMYRCASSARAWDETNYGYTFGSGTRLTVV.

The genes are TRBV12-3 or TRBV12-4 and TRBJ1-6, with D tentatively TRBD1 (6 bases). V lost 1 base to trimming and J lost 8 bases, with 9 bases between them. The CDR3 is 14 residues long. CDR3: CASSLEQGYSPLHF. The CDR3 DNA follows: TGTGCCAGCAGTTTAGAACAGGGTTATTCACCCCTCCACTTT.